This T cell receptor (beta chain) was documented in a study of identical twins (dated by TCRdb to about 2016). Study-wide context: To test whether fetal clonotypes persist, the study used deep sequencing on TCR alpha and beta repertoires from monozygotic twins, unrelated adults of various ages, and cord blood. To rule out contamination, replicate twin experiments were performed at different times with different library preparation protocols. What the study reported, not specific to this receptor: Compared with coincidental sharing between unrelated individuals, an excess of low generation-probability sequences was observed among out-of-frame TCR alpha sequences shared between twins. Conclusions relied on cross-sectional statistical analysis, since the same donors could not be followed over many years. In monozygotic twins, out-of-frame TCR alpha sharing was systematically underestimated by recombination models, although the models agreed with sharing between unrelated individuals. Invariant T cells such as MAIT and iNKT could partly confound zero-insertion analyses, although diverse VJ usage argued against such confounding for most clonotypes. Fewer insertions were carried by abundant cord blood beta clonotypes; a weaker similar trend was observed in young adult naive repertoires, while no such trend was observed in memory repertoires. The excess sharing between twins in beta out-of-frame sequences was weaker because fewer shared sequences reduced the signal-to-noise ratio.

Receptor amplification or capture employed 5' RACE. Sequencing used an Illumina HiSeq 2000. A universal primer binding site was added through template switching, and the final cDNA carried a unique molecular identifier so that TCR cDNA molecules could be counted accurately. First-strand cDNA for TCR alpha and beta chains was synthesized from specific primers in the conserved constant-segment region. To control for contamination, every cDNA library carried two barcodes: a SMART-Mk sample barcode plus Illumina barcodes. Two successive PCR steps introduced TruSeq adapter sequences along with Illumina sample barcodes. Sequencing of the TCR alpha and beta cDNA libraries was done on the Illumina HiSeq platform using custom primers. Per the authors' processing: MiGEC was used to process raw reads and extract unique molecular identifiers, and MiXCR was used to find CDR3 positions. Recombination models were inferred per individual with the repgenHMM and IGoR tools using an EM algorithm. The analysis of shared clonotypes was done with the tcR package in R, with sharing normalized by the product of cloneset sizes. Out-of-frame nonproductive sequences were analyzed to study raw recombination free of thymic and clonal selection effects. Using fastp at Q25 and MiXCR, TCRdb reprocessed the public reads and kept productive beta chains. One record per CDR3 amino acid sequence lists the most common genes and DNA. The V and J calls follow TCRdb's processing rather than the paper's. Present in this sample are 510,000 or so distinct CDR3 sequences, around 15% of which were seen just once. The top ten clones comprise roughly 0.44% of the sample.

Every donor in the study was a healthy Caucasian. Three pairs of female monozygotic twins, all aged about 18 to 30 years, made up the twin cohort. Positive isolation kits from Invitrogen were used to isolate CD4+ and CD8+ T cell populations. The CDR3 numbers 15 residues from cysteine through phenylalanine. Only the CDR3 portion is preserved as DNA: 45 bases, with reading frame beginning at the first base. Taken from the germline V gene, the CDR1 and CDR2 loops are MDHEN and SYDVKM. Here V drops 3 bases and J drops 6 bases, and the junction holds 7 bases not matched to any gene. On this clonotype itself: Its specific antigen is unknown. Base quality data are lacking; no much larger clone is found one base away.

The sample was also reused in another study, on yellow fever vaccine responses in identical twins. The second study reports: The authors reported that the T cell response to vaccination in identical twins appeared partly convergent and partly personalized. In the study, vaccine-responding T cell clones were precisely tracked in identical twins.

Sequencing used CD4+ T cells sorted from blood. Here the chain combines TRBV28 and TRBJ2-7, with 11 middle bases fitting TRBD2. This sequence originates from a young woman in good health. The CDR3 sequence is CASSFSGRGVGEQYF. The sequence in DNA is TGTGCCAGCAGTTTTAGCGGGAGGGGGGTAGGCGAGCAGTACTTC.